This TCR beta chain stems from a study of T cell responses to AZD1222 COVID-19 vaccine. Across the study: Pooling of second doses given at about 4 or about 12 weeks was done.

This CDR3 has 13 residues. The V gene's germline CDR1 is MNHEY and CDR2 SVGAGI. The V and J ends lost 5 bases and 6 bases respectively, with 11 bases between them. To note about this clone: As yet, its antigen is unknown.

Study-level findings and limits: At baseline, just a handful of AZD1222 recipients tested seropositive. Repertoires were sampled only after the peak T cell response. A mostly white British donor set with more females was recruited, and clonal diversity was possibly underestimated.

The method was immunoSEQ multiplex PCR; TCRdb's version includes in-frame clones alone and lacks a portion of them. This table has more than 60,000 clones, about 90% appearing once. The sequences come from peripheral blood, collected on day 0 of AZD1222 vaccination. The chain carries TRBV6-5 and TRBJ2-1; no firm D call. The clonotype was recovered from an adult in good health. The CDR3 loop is CASSPPLGNEQFF. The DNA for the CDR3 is TGTGCCAGCAGTCCCCCATTAGGCAATGAGCAGTTCTTC.